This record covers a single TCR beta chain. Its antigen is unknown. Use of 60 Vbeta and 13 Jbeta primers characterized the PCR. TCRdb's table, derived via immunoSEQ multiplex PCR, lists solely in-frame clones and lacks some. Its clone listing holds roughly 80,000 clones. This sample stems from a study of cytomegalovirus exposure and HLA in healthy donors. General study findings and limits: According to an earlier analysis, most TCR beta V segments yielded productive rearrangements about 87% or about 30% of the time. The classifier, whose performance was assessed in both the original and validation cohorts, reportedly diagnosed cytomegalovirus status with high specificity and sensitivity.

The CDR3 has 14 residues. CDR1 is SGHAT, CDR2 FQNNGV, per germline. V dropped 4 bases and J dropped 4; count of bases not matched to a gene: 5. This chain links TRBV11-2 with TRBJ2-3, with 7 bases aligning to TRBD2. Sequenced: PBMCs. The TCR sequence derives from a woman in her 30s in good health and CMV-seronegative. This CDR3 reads CASSSRGGADTQYF. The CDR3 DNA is TGTGCCAGCAGCTCACGGGGAGGGGCAGATACGCAGTATTTT.